The 10 T cell receptor beta chains in this list originate from one sample, sequenced in a study of post-analysis software for immune sequencing data. Study observations and caveats: Patients carried 5 or 6 TRBV segments more frequently than controls did, and TRBV5-6, TRBV5-1 and TRBV20-1 were among them.

Each TCR beta cDNA library carried unique molecular identifiers. MiXCR, applied by TCRdb to the PCR reads, yields one record per CDR3 protein. The profile shows about 680,000 distinct CDR3 sequences, roughly three fifths of them singletons. Their target antigens are unknown. Sequencing was performed on blood. The receptor set was obtained from a girl aged 2-15 years with multiple sclerosis.

This clonotype was detected a few times. The V call is TRBV7-9, the J call TRBJ2-3; 13 nucleotides line up with TRBD2. Germline values: CDR1 SEHNR, CDR2 FQNEAQ (reference sequence). J gave up 2 bases and V 4 bases, and 6 bases lay outside the gene matches. This CDR3 spans 17 amino acids. CDR3: CASSSRLAGGSTDTQYF. CDR3 sequence (DNA): TGTGCCAGCAGCTCTAGACTAGCGGGAGGATCCACAGATACGCAGTATTTT.

The rearrangement joins TRBV11-2 to TRBJ2-6; 11 bases are shared with TRBD2. CDR3 length equals 20 residues. J lost 2 bases, V lost 3 bases, and 12 bases had no gene match. Germline values: CDR1 SGHAT, CDR2 FQNNGV. The chain's CDR3 is CASSLLAGGVPPPGANVLTF. The DNA for the CDR3 is TGTGCCAGCAGCTTGCTAGCGGGAGGAGTTCCCCCCCCTGGGGCCAACGTCCTGACTTTC.

The gene calls are TRBV5-1 and TRBJ2-2, with 9 positions matching TRBD2. Losses at the gene ends were 4 bases for V and 0 bases for J; bases not matched to a gene: 7. CDR1 SGHRS and CDR2 YFSETQ come from the germline V gene. The CDR3 loop spans 17 amino acids. The CDR3 loop reads CASSSPGLASNTGELFF. As DNA, the CDR3 is TGCGCCAGCAGCAGCCCGGGACTAGCTTCGAACACCGGGGAGCTGTTTTTT.

The chain combines TRBV28 with TRBJ2-3; 8 nucleotides match TRBD2. CDR1 and CDR2 (germline): MDHEN, SYDVKM. This CDR3 is built from 16 residues. The J segment lost 0 bases and the V segment lost 3 bases, leaving 5 bases of the junction unmatched. The CDR3 is CASSFSLADSTDTQYF. The CDR3 DNA follows: TGTGCCAGCAGTTTTTCACTAGCGGACAGCACAGATACGCAGTATTTT.

The chain employs TRBV5-1 and TRBJ1-5, with a weak D call TRBD1 (5 bases). The germline gives CDR1 SGHRS, CDR2 YFSETQ. The CDR3 has 14 residues. V shed 6 bases and J shed 3 bases, with 13 bases lying between them. CDR3 residues: CASIRQSNNQPQHF. The CDR3 DNA is TGCGCCAGCATTAGACAGTCCAACAATCAGCCCCAGCATTTT.

The rearrangement uses TRBV20-1 and TRBJ2-2, with D perhaps matching TRBD1 (5 bases). CDR1 and CDR2 from the germline V gene are DFQATT and SNEGSKA (reference sequence). V shed 3 bases and J shed 5 bases, with 7 bases lying between them. The CDR3 contains 12 residues. The CDR3 DNA follows: TGCAGTGCTAGTAGGGGTACCGGGGAGCTGTTTTTT. Translating it yields CSASRGTGELFF.

The chain has TRBV12-3 or TRBV12-4 and TRBJ2-5, with 10 bases matching TRBD2. The J call may be mistaken, given a closer DNA end match to TRBJ2-7. This CDR3 contains 18 residues. The CDR3 spells CASSSRGFGSGRAYEQYF. CDR3 DNA: TGTGCCAGCAGTTCCCGAGGGTTTGGGAGCGGGAGGGCCTACGAGCAGTACTTC.

This clonotype was picked up a small number of times. The genes are TRBV6-5 and TRBJ2-5; no reliable D call. Germline V gene lookup returns CDR1 MNHEY and CDR2 SVGAGI. CDR3 size: 12 residues. V lost 2 bases and J lost 10, with 11 bases in between. This CDR3 reads CASSYDGEDQYF. CDR3 nucleotide sequence: TGTGCCAGCAGTTACGACGGAGAGGACCAGTACTTC.

V gene TRBV18 combines with J gene TRBJ2-5; D is possibly TRBD2 (8 bases). The CDR3 covers 17 residues. V lost 0 bases to trimming and J lost 2 bases, with 16 bases between them. Looked up from germline, CDR1 is KGHSH and CDR2 is LQKENI. CDR3 coding DNA: TGTGCCAGCTCACCACCGCGGGGGGACAGTTCTCAAGAGACCCAGTACTTC. This codes for CASSPPRGDSSQETQYF.

The chain couples TRBV7-2 to TRBJ2-4; weak D call: TRBD2 (5 bases). The V and J ends lost 1 base and 7 bases respectively, with 17 bases between them. The CDR3 consists of 16 residues. Germline V CDR1 and CDR2: SGHTA, FQGNSA. The CDR3 is CASSLGHSIRRNIQYF. The CDR3 DNA reads TGTGCCAGCAGCTTAGGACACTCTATCAGGAGGAACATTCAGTACTTC. The full variable domain, completed using reference TRBV7-2 and TRBJ2-4, is GAGVSQSPSNKVTEKGKDVELRCDPISGHTALYWYRQSLGQGLEFLIYFQGNSAPDKSGLPSDRFSAERTGGSVSTLTIQRTQQEDSAVYLCASSLGHSIRRNIQYFGAGTRLSVL.